The clone carrying this T cell receptor beta chain was counted a few times. The data are from a study of CD8 T cells in ankylosing spondylitis. V shed 7 bases and J shed 0 bases, with 13 bases lying between them. This CDR3 region has 15 residues. TCRdb reprocessed the 5' RACE reads with MiXCR, giving one entry per CDR3 protein. The sample shows 200,000 to 250,000 distinct CDR3 sequences, 10% to 13% of them seen only once. The receptor's source is a male donor with ankylosing spondylitis or in good health (not recorded which). Sequencing was performed on blood, either unsorted or a sorted T cell fraction (not recorded which). The chain recombines TRBV12-3 or TRBV12-4 with TRBJ2-1; unclear D gene. The CDR3 region has the DNA TGTGCCAGCATTCCCGACACCTACTCCTACAATGAGCAGTTCTTC. It yields the protein CASIPDTYSYNEQFF.